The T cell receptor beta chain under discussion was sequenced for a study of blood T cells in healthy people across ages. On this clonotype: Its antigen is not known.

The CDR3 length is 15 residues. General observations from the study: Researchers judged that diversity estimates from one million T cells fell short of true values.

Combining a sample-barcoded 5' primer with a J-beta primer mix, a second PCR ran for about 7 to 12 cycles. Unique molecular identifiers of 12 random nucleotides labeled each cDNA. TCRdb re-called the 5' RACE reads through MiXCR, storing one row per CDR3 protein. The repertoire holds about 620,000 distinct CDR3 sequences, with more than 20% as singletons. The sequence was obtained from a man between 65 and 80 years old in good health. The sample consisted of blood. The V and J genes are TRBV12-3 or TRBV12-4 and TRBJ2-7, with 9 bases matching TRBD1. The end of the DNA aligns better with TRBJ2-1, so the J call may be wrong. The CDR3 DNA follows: TGTGCCAGCAGTTTAGACAGGGGGCCGTTGAATGAGCAGTTCTTC. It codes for CASSLDRGPLNEQFF.